This paragraph covers one T cell receptor (beta chain) sequence. No antigen is known for it. The CDR3 spans 15 residues. Looked up from germline, CDR1 is SGHAT and CDR2 is FQNNGV. V dropped 6 bases and J dropped 7; count of bases not matched to a gene: 11. This table comes from immunoSEQ multiplex PCR, and its TCRdb copy is limited to in-frame clones, with some not included. The top ten hold 4.4% of the sample, which has 120,000 or so clones, 90% seen once. This sample stems from a study of T cell responses to AZD1222 COVID-19 vaccine. The study, taken as a whole, reports: Repertoires were sampled only after the peak T cell response. Vaccine-related CD4 TCRs covered spike, predominating at 160-218 and 743-854. Epitopes outside B.1.351 and B.1.1.7 mutated regions reportedly drew nearly half of spike TCRs. Spike-specific TCR breadth and depth rose after two AZD1222 doses.

Sequencing used peripheral blood, obtained on day 0 of MenACWY control vaccination. The chain employs TRBV11-2 and TRBJ2-3; 9 nucleotides align to TRBD1. This clonotype originated in an adult in good health. CDR3 region: CASRFPGQGTYTQYF. The DNA for the CDR3 is TGTGCCAGCAGGTTCCCGGGACAGGGAACATATACGCAGTATTTT.